This entry concerns a single T cell receptor (beta chain). Antigen unknown. This beta chain slipped into a library made for alpha chains as a stray read, so its size is not meaningful. The CDR3 loop spans 11 amino acids. Trimming took off 1 base at V and 2 bases at J, with 0 bases between the two ends. CDR1 LGHDT and CDR2 YNNKEL come from the germline V gene (reference sequence). Every TCR cDNA molecule carried a tag that served as a unique molecular identifier. MiXCR, applied by TCRdb to the 5' RACE reads, yields one record per CDR3 protein. The data contain about 5,400 distinct CDR3 sequences, approximately 35% of them singletons. The sample is drawn from a study of spatial heterogeneity in lung cancer. Across the study: Detection consistently yielded more beta chains than alpha chains. Combinations of a unique TCR and a UMI were tallied in raw reads, and on average each appeared more than ten times.

The study's findings and limits: Relative to follow-up, resection was when ubiquitous expanded tumor TCRs appeared more in blood.

Time point of the sample: sample taken at primary tumor resection. Sequencing covered unsorted whole RNA taken from tumor, nontumor lung or frozen PBMC. Sequenced here: PBMCs, sampled at surgery. V and J are TRBV3-1 and TRBJ2-7; no clear D gene. The clonotype was recovered from a female donor with early-stage non-small cell lung cancer. This chain's CDR3 is CASSQAYEQYF. CDR3 nucleotide sequence: TGTGCCAGCAGCCAAGCCTACGAGCAGTACTTC.